The T cell receptor (beta chain) under discussion was sequenced for a study of control samples from healthy donors and cancer patients. Trimming took off 1 base at V and 5 bases at J, with 14 bases between the two ends. The CDR3 has 15 residues. From germline, CDR1 is MGHRA and CDR2 YSYEKL. The table came from immunoSEQ multiplex PCR; TCRdb's copy has only in-frame clones and leaves some out. The sample contains about 130,000 clones, roughly 92% of which appear only once. The chain combines TRBV4-1 with TRBJ1-2; D not resolved. The sample taken for sequencing was blood. The sequence was collected from a man aged 18 to 35 in good health. CDR3 bases: TGCGCCAGCAGCCAAGGCAACGCAGGCTATTATGGCTACACCTTC. This translates into CASSQGNAGYYGYTF.